This TCR beta chain was captured by sequencing in a study of T cells in Graves' hyperthyroidism and ophthalmopathy. Study results and caveats: Blood shared most expanded thyroid clonotypes above 0.001.

This clonotype has a handful of counts. The antigen is undetermined. It was RNA transcripts that yielded the amplified TCR beta CDR3 regions. Researchers ran a first-round RT-PCR on the TCR CDR3 using the HTBI primer set. TCRdb fed the multiplex PCR reads into MiXCR, producing one record per CDR3 protein. The sample has 300,000 or so distinct CDR3 sequences, roughly a fifth seen once. CDR1 and CDR2 (germline): SGHAT, FQNNGV. This CDR3 is built from 16 residues. With 4 bases removed from V and 3 bases from J, the gap between germline ends came to 15 bases. The chain couples TRBV11-2 to TRBJ2-2, with D tentatively TRBD2 (6 bases). What was sequenced was blood. The receptor's source is a woman in her forties or fifties with Graves' hyperthyroidism. CDR3 loop: CASSSRVGGYTGELFF. Here the CDR3 DNA reads TGTGCCAGCAGCTCTAGGGTGGGGGGATACACCGGGGAGCTGTTTTTT. The entire variable domain, with the rest obtained from reference TRBV11-2 and TRBJ2-2, is as follows: EAGVAQSPRYKIIEKRQSVAFWCNPISGHATLYWYQQILGQGPKLLIQFQNNGVVDDSQLPKDRFSAERLKGVDSTLKIQPAKLEDSAVYLCASSSRVGGYTGELFFGEGSRLTVL.